The clone carrying this TCR beta chain was detected a few times. No antigen is known for it. The sample comes from a study of blood T cells in healthy people across ages. Study findings and constraints: No conclusive comparison of naive versus antigen-experienced cells was possible with unsorted PBMCs. Age showed a roughly linear inverse relationship with TCR beta diversity per million T cells.

Total RNA, at least 5.5 micrograms per sample, was extracted from PBMCs. Combining a sample-barcoded 5' primer with a J-beta primer mix, a second PCR ran for about 7 to 11 cycles. One entry per CDR3 protein, called by TCRdb with MiXCR from the 5' RACE reads. The sample yields nearly 1 million distinct CDR3 sequences, roughly half seen once. This TCR derives from a woman aged 60 to 75 in good health. The sample taken for sequencing was blood.

CDR3 in DNA: TGTGCCAGCAGCTCCTTCGGAGAGCCAACAGATACGCAGTATTTT. Its translation is CASSSFGEPTDTQYF. V usage is TRBV5-5 and J usage is TRBJ2-3, with D hard to call. The V end was cut by 3 bases, the J end by 3 bases, with 14 bases between. From germline, CDR1 is SGHKS and CDR2 YYEKEE (reference sequence). This CDR3 comprises 15 residues.